Reported below is one T cell receptor beta chain. Its specificity is unknown. The data were taken from a study of chemoradiotherapy in HPV16-positive cancers. The study, taken as a whole, reports: Non-HPV-specific T cells did not expand in tumors during treatment, whereas candidate HPV-specific clones and E7-related motifs did.

Data came from immunoSEQ multiplex PCR; TCRdb stores just in-frame clones and leaves some out. The profile shows 6,000 to 6,500 clones, over 65% of them singletons. This receptor was identified in a human donor with HPV-associated anogenital cancer. The sample here was tumor tissue, taken from a patient who underwent chemoradiotherapy.

In DNA form, the CDR3 reads TGTGCCAGCAGTCTAACAGGGGAAGGAGAGACCCAGTACTTC. Translated, it gives CASSLTGEGETQYF. The rearrangement links TRBV7-8 to TRBJ2-5, with 7 bases aligning to TRBD1. Trimming removed 6 bases from V and 4 bases from J; junction bases left unmatched: 8. CDR3 length: 14 amino acids. CDR1 and CDR2 (germline): SGHVS, FQNEAQ.